Below, one TCR beta chain is given with its context. Its target is not known. This sample was included in a study of immune evolution from preneoplasia to lung adenocarcinoma. General observations from the study: Compared with EGFR-mutant or double wild-type lesions, KRAS-mutant nodules were more clonal. Top clone frequencies peaked in normal lung, apparently declining through invasive adenocarcinoma. Clonality was highest in normal lung, lower in later-stage lesions apparently.

Resections took place in Japan or China from the mid-2010s to the late 2010s. The data were produced by immunoSEQ multiplex PCR, yet TCRdb's version contains in-frame clones alone and is incomplete. The table shows more than 15,000 clones, with 86% occurring only once. Trimming removed 1 base at V and 10 bases at J, with 7 bases between. This CDR3 has 11 residues. Germline lookup yields CDR1 MGHRA and CDR2 YSYEKL. Input material: FFPE invasive lung adenocarcinoma tissue. The receptor comes from a person aged 65-85 years with invasive lung adenocarcinoma. The chain carries TRBV4-1 and TRBJ1-1; D possibly corresponds to TRBD1 (6 bases). The CDR3 protein is CASSQGRGAFF. The CDR3 DNA is TGCGCCAGCAGCCAAGGCAGGGGAGCTTTCTTT.